A single sample gave rise to the 6 T cell receptor beta chains below, sequenced in a study of blood T cell repertoires in COVID-19. Profiled with immunoSEQ multiplex PCR; TCRdb holds only in-frame clones, not every one. This sample yields about 670,000 clones, of which 85% to 90% are seen a single time; approximately 0.25% belongs to the top ten. The specimen was peripheral blood. Receptors were obtained from a woman aged 18-30 years with acute or convalescent COVID-19.

The chain employs TRBV19 and TRBJ2-7; D possibly corresponds to TRBD1 (5 bases). Trimming left V 7 bases short and J 0 bases short, with 22 bases between. The CDR3 sequence is 17 residues long. Germline CDR1 and CDR2: LNHDA and SQIVND (reference sequence). The CDR3 loop reads CASTPSVDRHSSYEQYF. The CDR3 bases are TGTGCCAGTACCCCAAGTGTAGACAGACACAGCTCCTACGAGCAGTACTTC.

This chain joins TRBV6-7 and TRBJ2-3, with unresolved D. TRBV6-7 has ORF status, its function being uncertain. This CDR3 is built from 8 residues. Trimming shortened V by 7 bases and J by 14 bases, and 7 bases separated the two germline ends. The CDR3 loop is CASNSGYF. In DNA form, the CDR3 reads TGTGCCAGCAATTCAGGGTATTTT.

This sequence joins TRBV12-3 or TRBV12-4 and TRBJ1-2; a possible D gene is TRBD1 (5 bases). V was cut by 10 bases and J by 2 bases, with 14 bases left in between. This CDR3 region has 13 residues. Here the CDR3 DNA reads TGTGCCACGCACGGGGGAGCGAACTATGGCTACACCTTC. It yields the protein CATHGGANYGYTF.

Here the CDR3 reads CASSATGSNEKLFF. In DNA form, the CDR3 reads TGTGCCAGCAGCGCGACAGGATCGAATGAAAAACTGTTTTTT. The V and J genes are TRBV9 and TRBJ1-4; a possible D gene is TRBD1 (6 bases). The germline V and J ends were trimmed by 3 bases and 5 bases, with 11 bases remaining between them. The CDR3 is 14 amino acids. Per the germline V gene, CDR1 is SGDLS and CDR2 is YYNGEE.

To note about this clone: A junction end diverges from the germline sequence, so it may reflect a read error. The J gene is TRBJ2-2, the V gene TRBV6-6; possibly TRBD1 or TRBD2 for D (7 bases each). The CDR3 consists of 15 residues. The germline V gene encodes CDR1 MNHNY and CDR2 SVGAGI (reference sequence). The CDR3 loop is CARRGGGGNTGELFF. CDR3 nucleotide sequence: TGTGCCCGCAGGGGGGGAGGGGGGAACACCGGGGAGCTGTTTTTT.

The chain combines TRBV11-2 with TRBJ1-1; D gene uncertain. From germline, CDR1 is SGHAT and CDR2 FQNNGV. The CDR3 covers 17 residues. V gave up 2 bases and J gave up 0 bases, with 16 bases separating them. CDR3 residues: CASSLRRMGTVNTEAFF. Here the CDR3 DNA reads TGTGCCAGCAGCTTAAGGCGTATGGGTACAGTGAACACTGAAGCTTTCTTT.